This T cell receptor (beta chain) was captured in a study of T cell repertoires in cytomegalovirus infection. Whole-study context: Use of recently identified HLA-C-restricted and well-studied HLA-B-restricted CMV epitopes was part of the study. A matching HLA type, together with CMV infection, was signaled by public TCR beta signatures.

This clonotype has a count of ten or more. What it binds is not known. V was pared by 3 bases and J by 6 bases, with 20 bases between. Germline loops: CDR1 SGHTA, CDR2 FQGNSA. This CDR3 is 16 amino acids long. Points from the study as a whole: Dominating the ex vivo response were TCR beta clonotypes that were CMV-specific and HLA-C-restricted. Accumulated public TCR beta family frequency recognized individuals carrying CMV together with the relevant HLA.

TCRdb recomputed calls from the reads with MiXCR, one row per CDR3 protein. The sample has roughly 68,000 distinct CDR3 sequences; 20% to 25% are singletons. The source of this sequence is a human donor in good health (CMV status not recorded). Some clones in this sample may be carry-over from other donors' samples. The sample here was CD8+ T cells from cultured PBMCs, taken from culture after CMV antigen stimulation. The chain recombines TRBV7-2 with TRBJ1-2; D unclear. The DNA of the CDR3 is TGTGCCAGCAGCTTGGCCCTACAATCGGGAAGCGATGGCTACACCTTC. Protein: CASSLALQSGSDGYTF.